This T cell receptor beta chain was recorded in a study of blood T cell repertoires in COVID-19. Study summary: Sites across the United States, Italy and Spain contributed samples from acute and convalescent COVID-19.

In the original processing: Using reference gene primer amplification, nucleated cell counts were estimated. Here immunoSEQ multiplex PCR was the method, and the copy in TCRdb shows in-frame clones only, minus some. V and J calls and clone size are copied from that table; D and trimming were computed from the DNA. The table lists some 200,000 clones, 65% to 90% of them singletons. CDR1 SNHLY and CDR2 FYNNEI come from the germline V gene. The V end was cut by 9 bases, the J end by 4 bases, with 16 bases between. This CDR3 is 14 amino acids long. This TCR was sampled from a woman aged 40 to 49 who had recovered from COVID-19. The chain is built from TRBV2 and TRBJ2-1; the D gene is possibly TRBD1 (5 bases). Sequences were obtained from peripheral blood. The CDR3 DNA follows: TGTGCCAGTGGGGAAGGACATACTTACAATGAGCAGTTCTTC. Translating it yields CASGEGHTYNEQFF.